A selection of T cell receptor beta chains follows, all from one sample in a study of T cells in Graves' hyperthyroidism and ophthalmopathy. TCRdb re-derived calls from the multiplex PCR reads in MiXCR, one entry per CDR3 protein. The repertoire consists of fewer than 500,000 distinct CDR3 sequences, with roughly 14% occurring once and the leading ten covering about 13%. Sequenced: blood. The receptors stem from a man between 18 and 29 years old with Graves' ophthalmopathy. Both conserved end residues are part of each CDR3. Fields, in order: J gene, clone size, V gene, D gene, CDR3 protein, CDR3 DNA. A D gene is named only where the DNA matches it firmly. Expanded clones get a size class; other rows say once, few or many, or leave the size out.

J gene: TRBJ1-2
clone size: -
V gene: TRBV5-4
D gene: -
CDR3 protein: CASSLGGASYGYTF
CDR3 DNA: TGTGCCAGCAGCTTGGGTGGGGCCTCCTATGGCTACACCTTC

J gene: TRBJ1-5
clone size: many
V gene: TRBV5-6
D gene: -
CDR3 protein: CASSNRVSNQPQHF
CDR3 DNA: TGTGCCAGCAGCAACAGGGTTAGCAATCAGCCCCAGCATTTT

J gene: TRBJ1-1
clone size: many
V gene: TRBV9
D gene: -
CDR3 protein: CASSVTGPNTEAFF
CDR3 DNA: TGTGCCAGCAGCGTAACAGGTCCAAACACTGAAGCTTTCTTT

J gene: TRBJ2-7
clone size: few
V gene: TRBV25-1
D gene: -
CDR3 protein: CASSLASGLYEQYF
CDR3 DNA: TGTGCCAGCAGTCTAGCCTCCGGGCTTTACGAGCAGTACTTC

J gene: TRBJ1-6
clone size: many
V gene: TRBV12-3/TRBV12-4
D gene: -
CDR3 protein: CASSGAWERSPLHF
CDR3 DNA: TGTGCCAGCAGTGGGGCGTGGGAGAGATCACCCCTCCACTTT

J gene: TRBJ1-1
clone size: many
V gene: TRBV4-1
D gene: TRBD1
CDR3 protein: CASSQAQGAAFF
CDR3 DNA: TGCGCCAGCAGCCAAGCACAGGGGGCAGCTTTCTTT

J gene: TRBJ2-7
clone size: many
V gene: TRBV5-1
D gene: -
CDR3 protein: CASSWVGAQNEQYF
CDR3 DNA: TGCGCCAGCAGCTGGGTCGGGGCACAGAACGAGCAGTACTTC

J gene: TRBJ1-1
clone size: many
V gene: TRBV6-1
D gene: -
CDR3 protein: CASSPLNEGMNTEAFF
CDR3 DNA: TGTGCCAGCAGTCCACTAAACGAAGGAATGAACACTGAAGCTTTCTTT

J gene: TRBJ1-3
clone size: -
V gene: TRBV12-3/TRBV12-4
D gene: -
CDR3 protein: CASSFGLLTPGNTIYF
CDR3 DNA: TGTGCCAGCAGTTTCGGTCTCCTGACACCTGGAAACACCATATATTTT

J gene: TRBJ2-2
clone size: -
V gene: TRBV12-3/TRBV12-4
D gene: -
CDR3 protein: CASSVQATGELFF
CDR3 DNA: TGTGCCAGCAGCGTACAGGCCACCGGGGAGCTGTTTTTT

J gene: TRBJ2-7
clone size: -
V gene: TRBV28
D gene: -
CDR3 protein: CASSLGQELYEQYF
CDR3 DNA: TGTGCCAGCAGTTTGGGGCAGGAGCTCTACGAGCAGTACTTC

J gene: TRBJ2-3
clone size: few
V gene: TRBV30
D gene: -
CDR3 protein: CAWSATGSGTDTQYF
CDR3 DNA: TGTGCCTGGAGTGCAACCGGGAGCGGCACAGATACGCAGTATTTT

J gene: TRBJ1-2
clone size: many
V gene: TRBV2
D gene: -
CDR3 protein: CASSEVGTGRGYTF
CDR3 DNA: TGTGCCAGCAGTGAAGTCGGAACAGGGCGGGGCTACACCTTC

J gene: TRBJ2-7
clone size: many
V gene: TRBV2
D gene: TRBD2
CDR3 protein: CASRGTSGTFYEQYF
CDR3 DNA: TGTGCCAGCAGGGGGACTAGCGGGACCTTTTACGAGCAGTACTTC

J gene: TRBJ2-7
clone size: many
V gene: TRBV27
D gene: TRBD1
CDR3 protein: CASSKDPGQGPYEQYF
CDR3 DNA: TGTGCCAGCAGTAAAGATCCGGGACAGGGCCCCTACGAGCAGTACTTC

J gene: TRBJ2-3
clone size: -
V gene: TRBV7-9
D gene: TRBD2
CDR3 protein: CASSLSREVDTQYF
CDR3 DNA: TGTGCCAGCAGCTTATCACGGGAGGTAGATACGCAGTATTTT

J gene: TRBJ2-1
clone size: few
V gene: TRBV18
D gene: -
CDR3 protein: CASSPLDRYNEQFF
CDR3 DNA: TGTGCCAGCTCACCCTTAGACAGATACAATGAGCAGTTCTTC

J gene: TRBJ2-1
clone size: -
V gene: TRBV20-1
D gene: -
CDR3 protein: CSASQLVMDEQFF
CDR3 DNA: TGCAGTGCTAGCCAACTAGTCATGGACGAGCAGTTCTTC

J gene: TRBJ2-3
clone size: many
V gene: TRBV5-1
D gene: -
CDR3 protein: CASSLAYTDTQYF
CDR3 DNA: TGCGCCAGCAGCTTGGCATATACAGATACGCAGTATTTT

J gene: TRBJ2-5
clone size: many
V gene: TRBV20-1
D gene: TRBD2
CDR3 protein: CSARVRASGEQETQYF
CDR3 DNA: TGCAGTGCTAGAGTGCGGGCTAGCGGGGAGCAAGAGACCCAGTACTTC

J gene: TRBJ2-7
clone size: many
V gene: TRBV7-2
D gene: -
CDR3 protein: CASSLADEQYF
CDR3 DNA: TGTGCCAGCAGCTTAGCAGACGAGCAGTACTTC

J gene: TRBJ2-7
clone size: many
V gene: TRBV20-1
D gene: TRBD1
CDR3 protein: CSAPRQGSSYEQYF
CDR3 DNA: TGCAGTGCTCCGAGACAGGGGAGCTCCTACGAGCAGTACTTC

J gene: TRBJ2-7
clone size: few
V gene: TRBV20-1
D gene: TRBD1
CDR3 protein: CSAPTGATYEQYF
CDR3 DNA: TGCAGTGCCCCGACAGGGGCTACCTACGAGCAGTACTTC

J gene: TRBJ2-7
clone size: many
V gene: TRBV7-6
D gene: TRBD2
CDR3 protein: CASTLAGEGLHEQYF
CDR3 DNA: TGTGCCAGCACATTAGCGGGGGAGGGACTGCACGAGCAGTACTTC

J gene: TRBJ1-1
clone size: -
V gene: TRBV9
D gene: -
CDR3 protein: CASSVEFDFRRVGRVRAFF
CDR3 DNA: TGTGCCAGCAGCGTAGAATTTGATTTCAGAAGGGTAGGCCGGGTAAGAGCTTTCTTT